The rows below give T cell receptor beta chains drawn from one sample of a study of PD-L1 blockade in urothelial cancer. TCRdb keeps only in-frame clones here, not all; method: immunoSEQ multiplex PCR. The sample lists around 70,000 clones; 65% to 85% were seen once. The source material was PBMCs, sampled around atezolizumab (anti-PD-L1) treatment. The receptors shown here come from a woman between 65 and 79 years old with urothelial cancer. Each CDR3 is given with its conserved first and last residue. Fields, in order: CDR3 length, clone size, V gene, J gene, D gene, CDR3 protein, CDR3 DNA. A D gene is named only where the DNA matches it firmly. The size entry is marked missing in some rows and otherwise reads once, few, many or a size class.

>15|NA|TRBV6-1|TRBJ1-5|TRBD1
CASTIGQGLPQPQHF
TGTGCCAGCACCATCGGACAGGGGTTACCTCAGCCCCAGCATTTT
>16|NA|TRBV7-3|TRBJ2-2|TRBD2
CASSSMGGANTGELFF
TGTGCCAGCAGCTCAATGGGGGGGGCGAACACCGGGGAGCTGTTTTTT
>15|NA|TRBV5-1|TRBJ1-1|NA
CASSLTGPGDTEAFF
TGCGCCAGCAGCTTGACGGGACCAGGGGACACTGAAGCTTTCTTT
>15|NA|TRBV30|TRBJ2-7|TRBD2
CAWSTKLAGAYEQYF
TGTGCCTGGAGTACAAAGCTAGCGGGGGCCTACGAGCAGTACTTC
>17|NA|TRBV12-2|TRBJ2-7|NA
CASRLASSRTGTYEQYF
TGTGCAAGTCGCTTAGCGAGTTCGAGGACAGGGACCTACGAGCAGTACTTC
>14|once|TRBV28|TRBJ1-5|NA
CASSWADRNQPQHF
TGTGCCAGCAGTTGGGCTGACAGAAATCAGCCCCAGCATTTT
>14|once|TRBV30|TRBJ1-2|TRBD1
CAWSVRQGRDGYTF
TGTGCCTGGAGTGTACGACAGGGGAGGGATGGCTACACCTTC
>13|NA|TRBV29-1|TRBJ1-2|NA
CSVEGLSDYGYTF
TGCAGCGTTGAAGGACTCTCTGACTATGGCTACACCTTC
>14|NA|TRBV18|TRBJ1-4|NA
CASSPQGSDEKLFF
TGTGCCAGCTCACCCCAGGGGTCGGATGAAAAACTGTTTTTT
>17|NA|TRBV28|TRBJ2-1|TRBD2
CASSPPRIGGRSNEQFF
TGTGCCAGCAGTCCCCCCCGGATCGGCGGGAGGTCTAATGAGCAGTTCTTC
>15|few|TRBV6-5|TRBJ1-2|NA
CASSYSWGGGGGYTF
TGTGCCAGCAGTTACTCTTGGGGCGGTGGTGGTGGCTACACCTTC
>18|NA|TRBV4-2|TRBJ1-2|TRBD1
CASSPSYQMTGGHYGYTF
TGTGCCAGCAGCCCATCCTATCAAATGACAGGGGGGCACTATGGCTACACCTTC
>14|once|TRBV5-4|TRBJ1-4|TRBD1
CASSLRQGGEKLFF
TGTGCCAGCAGCTTGCGACAGGGGGGAGAAAAACTGTTTTTT
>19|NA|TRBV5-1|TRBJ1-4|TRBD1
CASSLVFGTGPRTNEKLFF
TGCGCCAGCAGCTTGGTCTTCGGGACAGGACCACGAACTAATGAAAAACTGTTTTTT
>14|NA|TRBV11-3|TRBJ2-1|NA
CASSLAYSYNEQFF
TGTGCCAGCAGCTTAGCGTATTCCTACAATGAGCAGTTCTTC
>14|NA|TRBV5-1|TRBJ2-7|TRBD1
CASGGTGASYEQYF
TGCGCCAGCGGGGGGACAGGGGCGAGCTACGAGCAGTACTTC
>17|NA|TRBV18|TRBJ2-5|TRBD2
CASSPPRTSGSRETQYF
TGTGCCAGCTCACCACCGCGGACTAGCGGCTCCCGGGAGACCCAGTACTTC
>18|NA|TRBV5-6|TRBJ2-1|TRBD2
CASSLRIHIAGGRNEQFF
TGTGCCAGCAGCTTGCGTATCCACATAGCGGGGGGGAGGAATGAGCAGTTCTTC
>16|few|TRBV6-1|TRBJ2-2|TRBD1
CASSGRGQGATGELFF
TGTGCCAGCAGTGGGAGGGGACAGGGGGCGACCGGGGAGCTGTTTTTT
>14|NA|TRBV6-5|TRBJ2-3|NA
CASRILAGGDTQYF
TGTGCCAGCAGGATACTAGCAGGCGGAGATACGCAGTATTTT
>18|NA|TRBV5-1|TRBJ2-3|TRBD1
CASSATTGVGGRTDTQYF
TGCGCCAGCAGCGCCACCACAGGGGTCGGTGGTAGGACAGATACGCAGTATTTT